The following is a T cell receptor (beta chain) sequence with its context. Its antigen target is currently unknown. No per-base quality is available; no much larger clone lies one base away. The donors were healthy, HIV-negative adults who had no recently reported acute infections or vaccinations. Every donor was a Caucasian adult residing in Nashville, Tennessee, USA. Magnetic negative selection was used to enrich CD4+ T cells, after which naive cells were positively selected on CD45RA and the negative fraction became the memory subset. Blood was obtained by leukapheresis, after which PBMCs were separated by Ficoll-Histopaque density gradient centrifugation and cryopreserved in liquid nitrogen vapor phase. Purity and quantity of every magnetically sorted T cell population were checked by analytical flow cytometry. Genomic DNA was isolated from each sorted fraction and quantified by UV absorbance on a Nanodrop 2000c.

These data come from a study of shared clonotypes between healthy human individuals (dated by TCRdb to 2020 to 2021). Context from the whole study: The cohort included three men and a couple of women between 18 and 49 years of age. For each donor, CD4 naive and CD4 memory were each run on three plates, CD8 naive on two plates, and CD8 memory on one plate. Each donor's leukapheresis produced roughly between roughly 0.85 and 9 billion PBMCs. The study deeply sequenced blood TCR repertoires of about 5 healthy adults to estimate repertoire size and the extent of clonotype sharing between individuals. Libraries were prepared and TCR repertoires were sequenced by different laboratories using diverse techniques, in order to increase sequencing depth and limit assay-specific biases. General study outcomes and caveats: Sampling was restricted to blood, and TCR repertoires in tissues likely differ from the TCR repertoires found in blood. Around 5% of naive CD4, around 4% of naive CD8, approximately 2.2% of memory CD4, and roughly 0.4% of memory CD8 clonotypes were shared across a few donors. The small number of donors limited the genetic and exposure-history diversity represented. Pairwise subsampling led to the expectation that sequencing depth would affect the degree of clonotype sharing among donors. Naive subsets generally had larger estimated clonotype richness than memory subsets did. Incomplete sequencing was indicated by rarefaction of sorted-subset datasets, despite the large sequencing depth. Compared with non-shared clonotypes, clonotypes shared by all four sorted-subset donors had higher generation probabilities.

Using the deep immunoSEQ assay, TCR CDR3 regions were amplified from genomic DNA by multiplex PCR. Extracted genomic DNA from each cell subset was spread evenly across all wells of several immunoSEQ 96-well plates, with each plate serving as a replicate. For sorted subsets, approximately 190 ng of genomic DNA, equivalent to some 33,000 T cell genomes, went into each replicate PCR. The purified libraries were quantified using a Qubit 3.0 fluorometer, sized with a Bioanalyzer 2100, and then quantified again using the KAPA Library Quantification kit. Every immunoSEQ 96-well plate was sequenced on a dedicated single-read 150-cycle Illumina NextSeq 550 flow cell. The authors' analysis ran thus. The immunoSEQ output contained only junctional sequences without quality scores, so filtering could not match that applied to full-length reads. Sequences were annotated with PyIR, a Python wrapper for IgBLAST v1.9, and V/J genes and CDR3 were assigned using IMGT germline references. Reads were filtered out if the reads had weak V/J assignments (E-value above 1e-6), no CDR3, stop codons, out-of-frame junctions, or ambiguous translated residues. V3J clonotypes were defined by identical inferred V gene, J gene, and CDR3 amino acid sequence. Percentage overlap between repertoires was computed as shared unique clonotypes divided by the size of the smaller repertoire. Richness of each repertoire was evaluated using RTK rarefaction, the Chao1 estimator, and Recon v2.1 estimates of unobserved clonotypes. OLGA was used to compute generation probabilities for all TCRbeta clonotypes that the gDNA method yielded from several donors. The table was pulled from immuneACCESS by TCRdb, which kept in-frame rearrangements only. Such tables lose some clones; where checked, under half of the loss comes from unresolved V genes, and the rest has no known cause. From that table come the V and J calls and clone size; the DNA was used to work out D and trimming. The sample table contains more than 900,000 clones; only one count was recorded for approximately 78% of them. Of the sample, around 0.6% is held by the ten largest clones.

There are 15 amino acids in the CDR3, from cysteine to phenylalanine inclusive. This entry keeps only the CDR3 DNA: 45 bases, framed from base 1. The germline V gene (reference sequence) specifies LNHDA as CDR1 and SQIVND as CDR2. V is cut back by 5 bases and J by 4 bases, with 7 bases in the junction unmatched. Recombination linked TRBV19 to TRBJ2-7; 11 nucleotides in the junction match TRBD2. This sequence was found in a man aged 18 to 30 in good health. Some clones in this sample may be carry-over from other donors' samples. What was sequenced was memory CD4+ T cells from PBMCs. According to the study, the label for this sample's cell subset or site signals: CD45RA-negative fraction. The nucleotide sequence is TGTGCCAGTAGTTCTCTAGCGGGAGGACAATACGAGCAGTACTTC. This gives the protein CASSSLAGGQYEQYF.